The clone carrying this T cell receptor (beta chain) came up once. Its antigen is unknown. Germline CDR1 SGHRS, CDR2 YFSETQ. V lost 0 bases, J lost 0 bases, and 10 bases lay in between. This CDR3 is built from 16 residues. This specimen comes from a study of OX40 agonist ivuxolimab in advanced cancers. Study background: All patients had ivuxolimab intravenously every 2 weeks at 0.01 to 10 mg/kg.

Profiling relied on immunoSEQ multiplex PCR, and the TCRdb table lists in-frame clones only, not all of them. This sample has tens of thousands of clones, with roughly 88% found just once. Findings and caveats of the study: Expanded clones were, on average, more numerous in CD8+ T cells than in CD4+.

The chain is built from TRBV5-1 and TRBJ2-1; the D gene is possibly TRBD2 (6 bases). This material consisted of CD4+ or CD8+ T cells sorted from blood, taken in a trial of the OX40 agonist ivuxolimab. This clonotype was sampled from an adult with an advanced solid tumor such as melanoma, head and neck, liver or kidney cancer. CDR3 loop: CASSLGQRVSYNEQFF. The CDR3 nucleotides read TGCGCCAGCAGCTTGGGGCAGCGGGTCTCCTACAATGAGCAGTTCTTC. Full variable domain (rest looked up from reference TRBV5-1 and TRBJ2-1): KAGVTQTPRYLIKTRGQQVTLSCSPISGHRSVSWYQQTPGQGLQFLFEYFSETQRNKGNFPGRFSGRQFSNSRSEMNVSTLELGDSALYLCASSLGQRVSYNEQFFGPGTRLTVL.